Listed below are T cell receptor beta chains from one sample, sequenced in a study of human versus mouse CDR3 diversity and MHC coevolution. Produced via immunoSEQ multiplex PCR; TCRdb's table is partial and in-frame only. Among 55,000 to 65,000 clones listed, roughly 93% were seen once. Sequenced material: naive CD4+ T cells from blood. These receptor sequences come from a person between 55 and 70 years old in good health. Both conserved end residues are part of each CDR3. D genes are given only for firm matches. Clone sizes are given selectively: once, few, many, or a class where the clone is expanded.

V,D,size,J,length,DNA,CDR3
TRBV28,NA,NA,TRBJ2-7,12,TGTGCCAGCCAGTTGGAGGGCTACGAGCAGTACTTC,CASQLEGYEQYF
TRBV5-1,TRBD2,NA,TRBJ2-2,16,TGCGCCAGCAGCTTCGGGACTAGCGGGAGCACCGGGGAGCTGTTTTTT,CASSFGTSGSTGELFF
TRBV30,NA,few,TRBJ1-2,13,TGTGCCTGGAGTACCGCACAGGGAGCTGGCTACACCTTC,CAWSTAQGAGYTF
TRBV1,NA,NA,TRBJ2-3,17,TGCACCAGCAGCCAGCCCGAAAAGCGGGTAAGCACAGATACGCAGTATTTT,CTSSQPEKRVSTDTQYF
TRBV5-5,TRBD2,NA,TRBJ2-1,15,TGTGCCAGCAGCCCGGGACTAGCGGAGTACAATGAGCAGTTCTTC,CASSPGLAEYNEQFF
TRBV19,TRBD1,NA,TRBJ2-7,14,TGTGCCAGTAGTATGGGGGACAGGGGCTACGAGCAGTACTTC,CASSMGDRGYEQYF
TRBV21-1,NA,NA,TRBJ1-2,20,TGTGCCAGCAGCACGCGGGAGGGATACCCGGACAGGGACGGTGAGAAAGGCTACACCTTC,CASSTREGYPDRDGEKGYTF
TRBV6-1,TRBD1,NA,TRBJ2-2,18,TGTGCCAGCAGCGAACTAAGACCAGACAGGGGTCGGTACGGGGAGCTGTTTTTT,CASSELRPDRGRYGELFF
TRBV5-1,TRBD2,once,TRBJ2-1,15,TGCGCCAGCAGCTTGGAGGCTAGCGGGAGGAACACGGGGTTCTTC,CASSLEASGRNTGFF
TRBV18,TRBD2,NA,TRBJ2-5,16,TGTGCCAGCTCACCAGAGGGACTAGCGGGACGGGAGACCCAGTACTTC,CASSPEGLAGRETQYF
TRBV10-1,NA,NA,TRBJ2-5,13,TGCGCCAGCTCCGGAGGGGGAGGGGAGACCCAGTACTTC,CASSGGGGETQYF
TRBV5-4,NA,NA,TRBJ1-1,15,TGTGCCAGCAGCCCCAGGACAGCCATGAACACTGAAGCTTTCTTT,CASSPRTAMNTEAFF
TRBV7-2,NA,NA,TRBJ2-5,13,TGTGCCAGCAGCTTGGTGGAGGGAGAGACCCAGTACTTC,CASSLVEGETQYF
TRBV28,TRBD1,NA,TRBJ1-2,14,TGTGCCAGCGCGACAGGGGGGAAACTGCGGGGCTACACCTTC,CASATGGKLRGYTF
TRBV10-2,NA,NA,TRBJ2-7,11,TGCGCCAGCAGTGACCACAACGAGCAGTACTTC,CASSDHNEQYF
TRBV6-5,NA,NA,TRBJ1-2,11,TGTGCCAGCTGGAGTAACTATGGCTACACCTTC,CASWSNYGYTF
TRBV5-4,TRBD1,NA,TRBJ1-3,18,TGTGCCAGCAGCTTGGGGGGACAGGGCTCAAGCTCTGGAAACACCATATATTTT,CASSLGGQGSSSGNTIYF
TRBV7-2,TRBD1,NA,TRBJ2-5,15,TGTGCCAGCAGCTTATGGGCACAGGGGCCAGAGACCCAGTACTTC,CASSLWAQGPETQYF
TRBV12-5,TRBD1,few,TRBJ1-3,18,TGTGCTAGTGGTTTGGACAGGGGGACGGGGAGATCTGGAAACACCATATATTTT,CASGLDRGTGRSGNTIYF
TRBV19,TRBD2,NA,TRBJ2-2,18,TGTGCCAGTAGTATCCCAGGCGTTAGCGGGAGGGCCACGGGGGAGCTGTTTTTT,CASSIPGVSGRATGELFF
TRBV5-1,TRBD2,NA,TRBJ2-1,15,TGCGCCAGCAGCCCCTTCGCGGGAGAGAACAATGAGCAGTTCTTC,CASSPFAGENNEQFF
TRBV11-2,NA,NA,TRBJ2-7,15,TGTGCCAGCAGCCCCCACGCTCAGGGCTCCTACGAGCAGTACTTC,CASSPHAQGSYEQYF
TRBV5-1,NA,NA,TRBJ2-3,16,TGCGCCAGCAGCTTCCTACCACCAACTAGCACAGATACGCAGTATTTT,CASSFLPPTSTDTQYF
TRBV5-1,TRBD1,NA,TRBJ1-2,15,TGCGCCAGCAGCGACGGATCAGGGGGGCCTGCTGTCTACACCTTC,CASSDGSGGPAVYTF
TRBV9,NA,NA,TRBJ2-2,14,TGTGCCAGCAGCGTGACATCGGACACCGGGGAGCTGTTTTTT,CASSVTSDTGELFF
TRBV10-2,NA,few,TRBJ1-4,14,TGCGCCAGCGGTGACATTGCAACTAATGAAAAACTGTTTTTT,CASGDIATNEKLFF
TRBV7-3,TRBD2,NA,TRBJ2-1,15,TGTGCCAGCAGCCCCCAGGGCGGGAGGAGGGATGAGCAGTTCTTC,CASSPQGGRRDEQFF
TRBV30,TRBD1,NA,TRBJ1-4,14,TGTGCCTGGAGTCCCGGGACAGGGAATGAAAAACTGTTTTTT,CAWSPGTGNEKLFF
TRBV5-1,TRBD1,NA,TRBJ2-5,17,TGCGCCAGCAGCCCCACCGACAGGGGCCTCCTAGGGGAGACCCAGTACTTC,CASSPTDRGLLGETQYF
TRBV11-3,TRBD1,NA,TRBJ2-1,16,TGTGCCAGCAGCGTATCGTCGGGACAGGGATACAATGAGCAGTTCTTC,CASSVSSGQGYNEQFF
TRBV10-2,TRBD1,NA,TRBJ2-7,15,TGCGCCAGCAGTGACCCCGGACAGGGCAATTACGAGCAGTACTTC,CASSDPGQGNYEQYF
TRBV5-1,TRBD2,NA,TRBJ2-5,13,TGCGCCAGCACCCAGCGGGGATCCGAGACCCAGTACTTC,CASTQRGSETQYF
TRBV27,TRBD1,NA,TRBJ2-6,17,TGTGCCAGCAGGGGGGACAGTCTTACCTCTGGGGCCAACGTCCTGACTTTC,CASRGDSLTSGANVLTF
TRBV11-2,NA,NA,TRBJ2-7,12,TGTGCCAGCAGCCCAGACAAGTACGAGCAGTACTTC,CASSPDKYEQYF
TRBV7-9,TRBD1,NA,TRBJ1-2,12,TGTGCCAGCAGCCTCGGACAGGTTGGCTACACCTTC,CASSLGQVGYTF
TRBV13,NA,once,TRBJ2-3,11,TGTGCCAGCAGCTCTCTCGGGGCGCAGTATTTT,CASSSLGAQYF
TRBV5-1,NA,NA,TRBJ2-5,16,TGCGCCAGCAGCTTGCCCACAGGAGACCACCAAGAGACCCAGTACTTC,CASSLPTGDHQETQYF
TRBV11-2,NA,NA,TRBJ2-7,17,TGTGCCAGCAGCTTAGGTGGTTCTTTTGGGAGCTCCTACGAGCAGTACTTC,CASSLGGSFGSSYEQYF
TRBV5-4,TRBD1,once,TRBJ1-4,15,TGTGCCAGCACCCGAACAGGACAGGGGGTAGAAAAACTGTTTTTT,CASTRTGQGVEKLFF
TRBV7-8,TRBD2,NA,TRBJ2-5,16,TGTGCCAGCAGCTCCCGCGGGAGGACAGCCAAAGAGACCCAGTACTTC,CASSSRGRTAKETQYF
TRBV11-2,NA,NA,TRBJ1-1,13,TGTGCCAGCAGCTTTAATTCGAACACTGAAGCTTTCTTT,CASSFNSNTEAFF
TRBV19,TRBD1,NA,TRBJ1-3,16,TGTGCCAGTAGTATTTCGGCAGGGGGCTCTGGAAACACCATATATTTT,CASSISAGGSGNTIYF
TRBV7-2,TRBD1,NA,TRBJ1-1,16,TGTGCCAGCAGCTTAGGGGGGACAGGGAAGAACACTGAAGCTTTCTTT,CASSLGGTGKNTEAFF
TRBV5-1,NA,NA,TRBJ2-7,13,TGCGCCAGCAGCTTCCCCAGGGGAGACGAGCAGTACTTC,CASSFPRGDEQYF
TRBV9,TRBD2,NA,TRBJ2-5,16,TGTGCCAGCAGCGTAGGAGCGGGACTAGCGAAAGAGACCCAGTACTTC,CASSVGAGLAKETQYF
TRBV11-2,NA,NA,TRBJ2-7,13,TGTGCCAGCAGCTTAGCTTCCCCTCGTCCTTTGTACTTC,CASSLASPRPLYF
TRBV6-5,TRBD2,NA,TRBJ2-3,14,TGTGCCACCAGGAATAGCGGGAGAACAGATACGCAGTATTTT,CATRNSGRTDTQYF
TRBV5-4,NA,NA,TRBJ1-4,15,TGTGCCAGCAGCTTGGATTGGGCCACCCATGAAAAACTGTTTTTT,CASSLDWATHEKLFF
TRBV9,NA,NA,TRBJ2-5,14,TGTGCCAGCAGCGGCTACGATCACCAAGAGACCCAGTACTTC,CASSGYDHQETQYF
TRBV4-1,TRBD1,NA,TRBJ2-1,16,TGCGCCAGTAGCCAGTCTTCTTGGGACAGGTACAATGAGCAGTTCTTC,CASSQSSWDRYNEQFF
TRBV6-5,TRBD1,NA,TRBJ1-2,16,TGTGCCAGCAGTTACGTGACAGGGGTTCCCAACTATGGCTACACCTTC,CASSYVTGVPNYGYTF
TRBV4-1,NA,NA,TRBJ2-3,16,TGCGCCAGCAGCCAAGATGACTACCAGAAATCCGATACGCAGTATTTT,CASSQDDYQKSDTQYF
TRBV4-2,TRBD2,NA,TRBJ2-1,16,TGTGCCAGCAGCGAAGCGACTAGCGGGAGTATCAATGAGCAGTTCTTC,CASSEATSGSINEQFF
TRBV5-4,NA,NA,TRBJ2-3,14,TGTGCCAGCAGCTTTGTCGGGAGCACAGATACGCAGTATTTT,CASSFVGSTDTQYF
TRBV11-2,TRBD2,NA,TRBJ2-3,15,TGTGCCAGCAGCGGACTAGTCTCTAGCACAGATACGCAGTATTTT,CASSGLVSSTDTQYF
TRBV27,TRBD1,NA,TRBJ2-2,15,TGTGCCAGCAGTCCTGACAGGGTGGGGACCGGGGAGCTGTTTTTT,CASSPDRVGTGELFF
TRBV7-2,NA,once,TRBJ1-5,15,TGTGCCAGCAGCTTAGTACCGGACGGGGGGCAGCCCCAGCGTTTT,CASSLVPDGGQPQRF
TRBV5-1,NA,NA,TRBJ2-5,15,TGCGCCAGCAGCTTTTACTACGGCTCGTGGGAGACCCAGTACTTC,CASSFYYGSWETQYF
TRBV5-1,TRBD1,once,TRBJ2-3,16,TGCGCCAGCAGCTCGAACCTGGGACAGGCTGCAGATACGCAGTATTTT,CASSSNLGQAADTQYF